This is a list of T cell receptor beta chains from one sample in a study of cytomegalovirus exposure and HLA in healthy donors. TCRdb keeps only in-frame clones here, not all; method: immunoSEQ multiplex PCR. The sample includes approximately 100,000 clones, about 80% of them seen just once. The sample consisted of PBMCs. These receptors originate from a human donor in good health. Both conserved end residues are part of each CDR3. The order of the fields is V gene, D gene, clone size, J gene, CDR3 protein, CDR3 DNA. D genes are given only for firm matches. The size of a clone is reported for some rows only, either as once, few or many, or as a class for expanded clones.

TRBV28	TRBD1	NA	TRBJ1-2	CASSRQGEKNYGYTF	TGTGCCAGCAGTCGACAGGGGGAAAAGAACTATGGCTACACCTTC
TRBV21-1	NA	NA	TRBJ2-7	CASRVERGVARYEQYF	TGTGCCAGCAGAGTGGAACGTGGGGTAGCGAGATACGAGCAGTACTTC
TRBV6-5	NA	NA	TRBJ1-3	CASSYGGSSGNTIYF	TGTGCCAGCAGTTATGGGGGGAGCTCTGGAAACACCATATATTTT
TRBV5-1	NA	NA	TRBJ1-4	CASSRGDRGDEKLFF	TGCGCCAGCAGCCGGGGGGATAGGGGGGATGAAAAACTGTTTTTT
TRBV5-1	TRBD2	NA	TRBJ2-7	CASSRDPGRGMGYEQYF	TGCGCCAGCAGCAGGGACCCTGGGAGGGGCATGGGCTACGAGCAGTACTTC
TRBV19	TRBD2	NA	TRBJ2-3	CASSTSSLAGSTDTQYF	TGTGCCAGTAGTACGAGCTCCCTAGCGGGTAGCACAGATACGCAGTATTTT
TRBV10-3	TRBD2	NA	TRBJ2-1	CAIDVSGSRANEQFF	TGTGCCATAGACGTTAGCGGGAGCCGGGCCAATGAGCAGTTCTTC
TRBV25-1	NA	NA	TRBJ1-3	CASSEWSDSTAGNTIYF	TGTGCCAGCAGTGAATGGTCCGACAGCACGGCCGGAAACACCATATATTTT
TRBV5-1	NA	few	TRBJ2-3	CASSVDSIRTDTQYF	TGCGCCAGCAGCGTAGACAGCATCCGCACAGATACGCAGTATTTT
TRBV27	NA	NA	TRBJ2-7	CASGRPLYEQYF	TGTGCCAGCGGGAGACCGCTCTACGAGCAGTACTTC
TRBV7-3	NA	NA	TRBJ2-3	CASSFASVRTDTQYF	TGTGCCAGCAGCTTTGCTAGTGTCCGCACAGATACGCAGTATTTT
TRBV2	TRBD2	NA	TRBJ2-2	CASSTSGGRELFF	TGTGCCAGCAGTACTAGCGGGGGCCGGGAGCTGTTTTTT
TRBV5-1	TRBD2	few	TRBJ2-5	CASSLASGRGETQYF	TGCGCCAGCAGCTTGGCTAGCGGGAGAGGGGAGACCCAGTACTTC
TRBV29-1	TRBD1	NA	TRBJ1-2	CSVEDRGHGNYGYTF	TGCAGCGTTGAAGACAGGGGGCACGGAAACTATGGCTACACCTTC
TRBV4-1	NA	NA	TRBJ2-7	CASSQDVGWGVGEQYF	TGCGCCAGCAGCCAAGATGTGGGGTGGGGGGTTGGAGAGCAGTACTTC
TRBV9	TRBD1	NA	TRBJ2-2	CASSVSGGTGGASNTGELFF	TGTGCCAGCAGCGTATCCGGTGGGACAGGGGGCGCGTCGAACACCGGGGAGCTGTTTTTT
TRBV30	NA	once	TRBJ1-4	CAWSKGAGNEKLFF	TGTGCCTGGAGTAAAGGAGCAGGGAATGAAAAACTGTTTTTT
TRBV27	TRBD2	NA	TRBJ2-2	CASSLSSLGAGGRRAGELFF	TGTGCCAGCAGTTTATCGTCCCTCGGGGCGGGAGGGAGGAGGGCCGGGGAGCTGTTTTTT
TRBV7-9	TRBD1	NA	TRBJ1-4	CASSIRDREEKLFF	TGTGCCAGCAGCATCCGGGACAGGGAAGAAAAACTGTTTTTT
TRBV2	TRBD2	NA	TRBJ2-5	CASSEAPTSGARGTQYF	TGTGCCAGCAGTGAAGCTCCGACTAGCGGGGCCCGGGGGACCCAGTACTTC
TRBV19	NA	NA	TRBJ2-1	CASSGQGGSYNEQFF	TGTGCCAGTAGTGGGCAGGGAGGATCCTACAATGAGCAGTTCTTC
TRBV28	NA	NA	TRBJ2-7	CASSLVSGVYEQYF	TGTGCCAGCAGTTTAGTATCCGGAGTCTACGAGCAGTACTTC
TRBV19	NA	NA	TRBJ2-2	CASSIVRTEELFF	TGTGCCAGTAGTATAGTCAGGACAGAGGAGCTGTTTTTT
TRBV6-1	TRBD1	few	TRBJ2-2	CASRKTGTGELFF	TGTGCCAGCAGGAAGACAGGGACCGGGGAGCTGTTTTTT
TRBV6-5	NA	NA	TRBJ2-3	CASSTTGYTDTQYF	TGTGCCAGCAGTACAACAGGGTACACAGATACGCAGTATTTT
TRBV5-1	TRBD1	NA	TRBJ1-4	CASSLGDRAPLGEEKLFF	TGCGCCAGCAGCTTGGGGGACAGGGCCCCTCTCGGGGAAGAAAAACTGTTTTTT
TRBV30	TRBD2	NA	TRBJ2-7	CAWSVSRGAYEQYF	TGTGCCTGGAGTGTCTCGCGGGGGGCCTACGAGCAGTACTTC
TRBV5-1	NA	few	TRBJ2-4	CASKLGFSGLDIQYF	TGCGCCAGCAAGCTTGGGTTTTCGGGTCTAGACATTCAGTACTTC
TRBV2	NA	NA	TRBJ1-5	CASRGSHHSNQPQHF	TGTGCCAGCAGGGGCTCGCACCATAGCAATCAGCCCCAGCATTTT
TRBV28	TRBD2	NA	TRBJ2-3	CASSSSSGRPADTQYF	TGTGCCAGCAGTTCCTCTAGCGGGAGACCGGCAGATACGCAGTATTTT
TRBV6-5	TRBD1	NA	TRBJ2-7	CASSYSGQGSYEQYF	TGTGCCAGCAGTTACTCCGGACAGGGGTCCTACGAGCAGTACTTC
TRBV28	TRBD1	NA	TRBJ2-7	CASSIRTGRPTYEQYF	TGTGCCAGCAGTATACGGACAGGCCGGCCAACCTACGAGCAGTACTTC
TRBV6-6	NA	NA	TRBJ1-3	CASSYSGGGSGNTIYF	TGTGCCAGCAGTTACTCGGGAGGCGGCTCTGGAAACACCATATATTTT
TRBV5-1	NA	NA	TRBJ2-4	CASSLRTAENIQYF	TGCGCCAGCAGCCTTCGGACAGCTGAAAACATTCAGTACTTC
TRBV4-3	TRBD2	few	TRBJ2-3	CASSQDNRLAGSTDTQYF	TGCGCCAGCAGCCAAGATAACAGACTAGCGGGTAGCACAGATACGCAGTATTTT
TRBV7-2	NA	NA	TRBJ1-5	CASSLDSGQPQHF	TGTGCCAGCAGCTTAGATTCGGGGCAGCCCCAGCATTTT
TRBV27	NA	NA	TRBJ1-5	CASSLTGEGQPQHF	TGTGCCAGCAGTTTAACGGGGGAGGGTCAGCCCCAGCATTTT
TRBV5-4	NA	NA	TRBJ1-2	CASSLGAGRTNYGYTF	TGTGCCAGCAGCTTGGGGGCCGGTAGGACTAACTATGGCTACACCTTC
TRBV4-1	NA	once	TRBJ2-1	CASGLAIYNEQFF	TGCGCCAGCGGCCTAGCGATCTACAATGAGCAGTTCTTC
TRBV5-4	NA	NA	TRBJ1-3	CASSLERGNTIYF	TGTGCCAGCAGCTTGGAGCGTGGAAACACCATATATTTT